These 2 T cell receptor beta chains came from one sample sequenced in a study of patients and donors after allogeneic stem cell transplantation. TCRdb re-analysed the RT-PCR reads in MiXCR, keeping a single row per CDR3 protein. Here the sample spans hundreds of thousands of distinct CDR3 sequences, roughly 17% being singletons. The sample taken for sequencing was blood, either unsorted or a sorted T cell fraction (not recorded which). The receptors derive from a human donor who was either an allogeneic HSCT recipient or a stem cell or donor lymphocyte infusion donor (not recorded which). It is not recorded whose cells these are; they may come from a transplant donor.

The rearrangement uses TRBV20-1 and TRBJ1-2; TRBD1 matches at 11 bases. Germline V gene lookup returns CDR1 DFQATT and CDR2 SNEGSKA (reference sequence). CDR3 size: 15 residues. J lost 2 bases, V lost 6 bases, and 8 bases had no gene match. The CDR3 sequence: CSAPGQGATNYGYTF. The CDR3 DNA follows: TGCAGTGCGCCTGGACAGGGGGCGACCAACTATGGCTACACCTTC.

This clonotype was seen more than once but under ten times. CDR3 sequence: CASSRGWAGKNEQFF. The CDR3 bases are TGTGCCAGCTCACGGGGGTGGGCAGGGAAGAATGAGCAGTTCTTC. This chain uses TRBV18 with TRBJ2-1; D tentatively reads TRBD1 or TRBD2 (5 bases each). The CDR3 loop spans 15 amino acids. The V gene's germline CDR1 is KGHSH and CDR2 LQKENI. Trimming took off 4 bases at V and 7 bases at J, with 17 bases between the two ends. Complete variable domain (other parts from reference TRBV18 and TRBJ2-1): NAGVMQNPRHLVRRRGQEARLRCSPMKGHSHVYWYRQLPEEGLKFMVYLQKENIIDESGMPKERFSAEFPKEGPSILRIQQVVRGDSAAYFCASSRGWAGKNEQFFGPGTRLTVL.